A selection of T cell receptor beta chains follows, all from one sample in a study of blood T cell repertoires in COVID-19. The data were produced by immunoSEQ multiplex PCR, yet TCRdb's version contains in-frame clones alone and is incomplete. Found here are about 300,000 clones, around 86% of them singletons; the top ten hold roughly 1.3%. Sequencing input: peripheral blood. The receptors were gathered from a man in his 70s with acute or convalescent COVID-19. Each CDR3 is given with its conserved first and last residue. D genes are given only for firm matches. Clone size is stated in some rows and not others, as once, few, many or a class when expanded.

v_call	j_call	d_call	clone_size	cdr3_aa	cdr3_nt
TRBV7-2	TRBJ1-4	.	.	CASSRETVTTNEKLFF	TGTGCCAGCAGCAGGGAGACGGTTACAACTAATGAAAAACTGTTTTTT
TRBV5-5	TRBJ2-5	TRBD1	.	CASSDLRTGKETQYF	TGTGCCAGCAGCGATCTTAGGACAGGGAAAGAGACCCAGTACTTC
TRBV5-4	TRBJ1-3	.	.	CASSSPAGPNGNTIYF	TGTGCCAGCAGCTCCCCGGCAGGGCCGAATGGAAACACCATATATTTT
TRBV11-2	TRBJ2-2	TRBD1	.	CASSLRTGRNTGELFF	TGTGCCAGCAGCTTGCGGACAGGGCGAAACACCGGGGAGCTGTTTTTT
TRBV6-6	TRBJ2-5	.	once	CASSQDYRETQYF	TGTGCCAGCAGTCAGGACTATCGAGAGACCCAGTACTTC
TRBV15	TRBJ2-3	.	.	CATSRVPGRADTQYF	TGTGCCACCAGCAGAGTCCCGGGTCGCGCAGATACGCAGTATTTT
TRBV6-5	TRBJ2-1	.	.	CASRVAVSSYNEQFF	TGTGCCAGCAGAGTAGCGGTAAGCTCCTACAATGAGCAGTTCTTC
TRBV6-5	TRBJ1-2	.	.	CASSYSSKNLYGYTF	TGTGCCAGCAGTTACTCTAGCAAAAACCTCTATGGCTACACCTTC
TRBV3-1/TRBV3-2	TRBJ2-1	.	few	CASSHSLDSRRNEQFF	TGTGCCAGCAGCCATTCTCTGGACAGTAGGCGCAATGAGCAGTTCTTC
TRBV5-4	TRBJ2-7	TRBD2	.	CASSLRGGLYEQYF	TGTGCCAGCAGCTTACGGGGGGGCCTGTACGAGCAGTACTTC
TRBV5-4	TRBJ2-5	.	.	CASSFSLASTQTQYF	TGTGCCAGCAGCTTCTCTCTGGCTAGCACTCAGACCCAGTACTTC
TRBV3-1/TRBV3-2	TRBJ1-1	.	.	CASSQDRGQGKAFF	TGTGCCAGCAGCCAAGATCGGGGTCAGGGGAAAGCTTTCTTT
TRBV19	TRBJ1-5	.	.	CASSGRGTLSNQPQHF	TGTGCCAGTAGTGGTAGGGGGACCCTTAGCAATCAGCCCCAGCATTTT
TRBV28	TRBJ1-2	.	.	CASTARQGTYGYTF	TGTGCCAGCACAGCCAGGCAGGGCACCTATGGCTACACCTTC
TRBV7-9	TRBJ2-7	.	.	CASSFRGSSSYEQYF	TGTGCCAGCAGCTTTAGGGGGTCGAGCTCCTACGAGCAGTACTTC
TRBV3-1/TRBV3-2	TRBJ2-5	TRBD1	.	CASGPQTGKGQETQYF	TGTGCCAGCGGACCACAGACAGGGAAGGGGCAAGAGACCCAGTACTTC
TRBV5-4	TRBJ1-2	.	.	CASTSTGSYGYTF	TGTGCCAGCACCTCTACAGGGAGCTATGGCTACACCTTC
TRBV7-2	TRBJ1-4	TRBD1	.	CASSSRQGARKLFF	TGTGCCAGCAGCTCTCGACAGGGGGCTCGGAAACTGTTTTTT
TRBV6-5	TRBJ2-3	TRBD2	once	CASTQLAGGTDTQYF	TGTGCCAGCACCCAACTAGCGGGGGGCACAGATACGCAGTATTTT
TRBV5-4	TRBJ2-1	TRBD2	few	CASSLAAGDSFEQFF	TGTGCCAGCAGCTTGGCTGCGGGAGACTCTTTTGAGCAGTTCTTC
TRBV7-2	TRBJ2-7	.	few	CASGSISYEQYF	TGTGCCAGCGGTTCTATCTCCTACGAGCAGTACTTC
TRBV7-2	TRBJ2-7	.	.	CASSLYRDYEQYF	TGTGCCAGCAGCTTATACAGGGACTACGAGCAGTACTTC
TRBV9	TRBJ2-3	.	.	CASSPRGRGLTDTQYF	TGTGCCAGCAGCCCTCGCGGTCGGGGGTTGACAGATACGCAGTATTTT
TRBV28	TRBJ2-7	.	.	CASSPTGLNSYEQYF	TGTGCCAGCAGTCCCACAGGGTTGAACTCCTACGAGCAGTACTTC
TRBV30	TRBJ1-1	.	.	CAWTGLTMNTEAFF	TGTGCCTGGACAGGGCTCACCATGAACACTGAAGCTTTCTTT
TRBV30	TRBJ1-5	.	.	CAWSTDSNQPQHF	TGTGCCTGGAGTACAGATAGCAATCAGCCCCAGCATTTT
TRBV3-1/TRBV3-2	TRBJ2-7	.	once	CASSSSLGNEQYF	TGTGCCAGCAGCTCCAGCCTAGGCAACGAGCAGTACTTC
TRBV7-9	TRBJ1-6	TRBD1	many	CASSSWTGGDSPLHF	TGTGCCAGCAGCTCCTGGACAGGGGGCGATTCACCCCTCCACTTT
TRBV7-2	TRBJ2-3	.	few	CASSLAPSRGDTQYF	TGTGCCAGCAGCTTAGCTCCTAGCAGGGGAGATACGCAGTATTTT
TRBV27	TRBJ1-2	TRBD1	.	CASPNRGPGYTF	TGTGCCAGCCCCAACAGGGGGCCTGGCTACACCTTC
TRBV6-2/TRBV6-3	TRBJ2-5	.	.	CASSGPDQETQYF	TGTGCCAGCAGTGGGCCAGACCAAGAGACCCAGTACTTC
TRBV6-5	TRBJ2-6	.	.	CASKEGSGANVLTF	TGTGCCAGCAAGGAGGGGTCCGGGGCCAACGTCCTGACTTTC
TRBV28	TRBJ2-5	.	.	CASSRIRSTGTEETQYF	TGTGCCAGCAGCCGCATTAGATCGACAGGGACTGAAGAGACCCAGTACTTC
TRBV28	TRBJ1-2	TRBD1	.	CASRPGQGFGYTF	TGTGCCAGCAGACCGGGACAGGGCTTTGGCTACACCTTC
TRBV24-1	TRBJ2-3	TRBD1	.	CATSDRGQGRSDTQYF	TGTGCCACCAGTGATCGGGGACAGGGGAGGTCAGATACGCAGTATTTT
TRBV30	TRBJ2-3	.	.	CAWSSLGGAYDTQYF	TGTGCCTGGAGTTCCCTTGGAGGGGCGTACGATACGCAGTATTTT
TRBV6-5	TRBJ2-3	.	.	CAVFVRGANTQYF	TGTGCCGTCTTCGTCAGGGGCGCTAATACGCAGTATTTT